This T cell receptor beta chain was sequenced for a study of blood T cell repertoires in COVID-19. The overall study: Both acute and convalescent COVID-19 samples were obtained from the United States, Italy and Spain.

TCRdb's copy holds only in-frame clones and misses some; the assay was immunoSEQ multiplex PCR. The profile covers under 350,000 clones, with roughly 87% appearing a single time and more than 10% taken by the ten largest. CDR3 size: 13 residues. The germline V gene encodes CDR1 SNHLY and CDR2 FYNNEI. Trimming removed 5 bases at V and 2 bases at J, with 10 bases between. The receptor was derived from a human donor in a cohort sampled during active COVID-19. Sequenced input: peripheral blood. The chain couples TRBV2 to TRBJ2-7; D is perhaps TRBD1 (5 bases). DNA of the CDR3: TGTGCCAGCAGTCAGGGTCCCGCCTACGAGCAGTACTTC. It is translated as CASSQGPAYEQYF.